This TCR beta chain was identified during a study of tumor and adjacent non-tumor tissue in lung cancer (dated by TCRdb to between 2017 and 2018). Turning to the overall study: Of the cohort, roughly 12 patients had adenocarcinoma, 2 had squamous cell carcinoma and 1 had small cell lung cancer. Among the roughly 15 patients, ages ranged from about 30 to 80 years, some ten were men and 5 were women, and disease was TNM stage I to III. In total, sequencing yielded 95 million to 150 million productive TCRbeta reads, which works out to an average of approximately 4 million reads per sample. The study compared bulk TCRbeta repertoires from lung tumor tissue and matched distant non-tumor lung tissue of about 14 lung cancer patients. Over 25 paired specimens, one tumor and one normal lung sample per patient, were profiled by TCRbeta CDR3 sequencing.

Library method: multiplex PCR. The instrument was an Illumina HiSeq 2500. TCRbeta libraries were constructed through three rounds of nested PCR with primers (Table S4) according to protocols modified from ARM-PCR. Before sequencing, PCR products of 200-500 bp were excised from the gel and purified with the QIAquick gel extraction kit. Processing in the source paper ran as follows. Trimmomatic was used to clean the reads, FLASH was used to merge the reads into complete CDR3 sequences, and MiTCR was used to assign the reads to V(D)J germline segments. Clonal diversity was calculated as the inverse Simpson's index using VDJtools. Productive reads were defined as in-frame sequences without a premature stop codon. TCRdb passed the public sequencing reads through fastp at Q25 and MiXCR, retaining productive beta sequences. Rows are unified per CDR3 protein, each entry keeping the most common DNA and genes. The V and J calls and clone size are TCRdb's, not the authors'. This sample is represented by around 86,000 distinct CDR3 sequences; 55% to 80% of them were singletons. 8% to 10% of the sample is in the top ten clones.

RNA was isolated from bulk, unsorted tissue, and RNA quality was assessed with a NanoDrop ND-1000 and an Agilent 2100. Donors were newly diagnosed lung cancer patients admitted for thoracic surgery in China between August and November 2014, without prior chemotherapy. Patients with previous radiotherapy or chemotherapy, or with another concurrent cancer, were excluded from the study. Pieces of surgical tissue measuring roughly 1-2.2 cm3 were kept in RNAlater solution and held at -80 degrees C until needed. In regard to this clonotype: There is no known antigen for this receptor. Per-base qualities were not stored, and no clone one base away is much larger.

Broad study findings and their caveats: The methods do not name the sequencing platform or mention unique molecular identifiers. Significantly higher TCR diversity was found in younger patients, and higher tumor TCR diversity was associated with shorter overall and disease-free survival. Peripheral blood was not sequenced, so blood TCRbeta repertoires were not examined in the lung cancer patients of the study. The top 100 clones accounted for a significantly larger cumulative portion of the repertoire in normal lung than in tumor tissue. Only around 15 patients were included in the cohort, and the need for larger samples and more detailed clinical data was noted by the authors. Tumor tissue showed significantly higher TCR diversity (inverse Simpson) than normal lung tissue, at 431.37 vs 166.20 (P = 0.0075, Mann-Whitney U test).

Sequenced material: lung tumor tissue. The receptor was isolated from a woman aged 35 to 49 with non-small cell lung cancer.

The nucleotides are TGTGCCAGCAATGGAGCCCCTCTGGATACGCAGTATTTT. Its translation is CASNGAPLDTQYF. The rearranged chain carries TRBV6-1 and TRBJ2-3, with the D gene not confidently named. Taken from the germline V gene, the CDR1 and CDR2 loops are MNHNS and SASEGT. A distance of 14 bases separates the germline ends of V and J, which lose 7 bases and 6 bases respectively. Including cysteine and phenylalanine, the CDR3 has 13 amino acids. CDR3 DNA only is kept here, 39 bases in frame from base 1.